This T cell receptor beta chain was recorded in a study of blood T cells in healthy people across ages (dated by TCRdb to 2013 to 2016). Notes on the research overall: Template switching captured roughly one uniquely barcoded TCR beta cDNA molecule per two T cells in model experiments. The study measured age-related changes in TCR beta repertoire diversity using deep sequencing normalized with unique cDNA molecular identifiers. The donors were divided into four age groups: young (average about 16 years), middle-aged (approximately 42), aged (approximately 62) and long-lived (around 87). Donors of different ages were randomly distributed across sequencing lanes to avoid experimental bias. The study analyzed two additional independent replicas of 1 million unique cDNA reads from the same blood draw for two donors, one aged 18 to 29 and one aged 80 or older.

Overall results and qualifications from the work: Estimates of total diversity based on one million sequenced T cells were considered lower bounds and underestimates. Because donor CMV infection status was unknown, age-related changes in expanded clonotypes were potentially confounded. Since profiling was done on bulk unsorted PBMCs, naive and antigen-experienced compartments could not be conclusively compared. As age increased, observed TCR beta diversity per million T cells dropped in a roughly linear way, and a significant reduction was already evident by age 40. Compared with the aged group, more naive CD4+ T cells, fewer expanded clones and increased TCR diversity were shown by the long-lived group, suggesting age selection. The percentage of naive T cells measured by flow cytometry correlated strongly with observed TCR beta diversity.

The CDR3 holds 15 amino acids from the cysteine to the phenylalanine. The kept DNA is CDR3 alone, 45 bases in frame from the first base. Reading the germline V gene gives CDR1 SGHRS and CDR2 YFSETQ. The germline ends are 16 bases apart after V is trimmed by 4 bases and J by 5 bases. The library was produced with 5' RACE. The instrument given in TCRdb is Illumina HiSeq 2500. A second PCR of 7 to 11 cycles was performed with a sample-barcoded 5' primer and a J-beta primer mix. A unique molecular identifier was introduced onto each TCR beta cDNA molecule by a template-switch 5' adaptor carrying 12 random nucleotides. Each sample yielded at least 2.5 million CDR3-containing paired-end reads. First-strand cDNA was synthesized from all RNA with the Mint cDNA synthesis kit, primed by a TRBC-specific oligonucleotide. Following uracil-DNA glycosylase treatment, a first 18-cycle PCR with universal primers M1SS and BC2_uni_R was performed on all cDNA. Per the original workflow: For normalization, 1 million high-quality reads were randomly selected from each sample, with every read carrying a distinct molecular identifier. Reads with shared molecular identifiers were discarded instead of being binned into consensus sequences. MiTCR, run with a Q25 quality threshold and the strictest error-elimination algorithm, handled CDR3 identification, clonotype clustering and error correction. A nonparametric unseen species model with Euler transformation was used to estimate a lower bound on total TCR beta diversity. Through fastp at Q25 and MiXCR, TCRdb rebuilt clones from the public reads, retaining in-frame beta chains. Each CDR3 protein gets just one entry, which takes the most common genes and DNA from the rows behind it. None of the V and J calls come from the authors' own analysis; TCRdb made them. Here the sample has 700,000 to 800,000 distinct CDR3 sequences; roughly 43% occur a single time. The top ten constitute around a fifth of the sample.

Regarding this clonotype: The antigen it recognizes is unknown. Base quality data are lacking; no much larger clone is found one base away.

Systemically healthy Caucasian individuals from Russia, some 40 in total and aged about 6 to 100 years, were included as donors. Ten milliliters of peripheral blood were collected from each donor into EDTA-treated Vacutainer tubes. Ficoll-Paque density-gradient centrifugation was used to isolate PBMCs, with at least 7 million per sample. Trizol reagent was used to extract total RNA from PBMCs, with at least 6 micrograms per sample. Naive CD45RAhigh/CD27high T cell percentages were measured by flow cytometry on a PBMC aliquot from every donor. Sequencing was carried out using blood. The TCR comes from a woman aged 60-75 years in good health. The rearrangement joined TRBV5-1 to TRBJ1-5; 5 matching bases give a weak D call of TRBD1. The DNA is TGCGCCAGCAGCCAAGGGACGGGGAGGGATCAGCCCCAGCATTTT. The resulting protein is CASSQGTGRDQPQHF.